A single sample gave rise to the 5 T cell receptor beta chains below, sequenced in a study of graft-versus-host responses after intestinal transplantation. The method was immunoSEQ multiplex PCR; TCRdb's version includes in-frame clones alone and lacks a portion of them. The profile shows about 89,000 clones, roughly 91% of them singletons. These receptors have no identified antigens. Specimen: unstimulated CD8+ T cells sorted from spleen or lymph node cells, collected before intestinal transplant. These receptor sequences come from a human donor who received an intestinal transplant.

The chain employs TRBV19 and TRBJ2-2, with D unresolved. Trimming removed 5 bases from V and 4 bases from J, with 8 bases in between. In germline, CDR1 is LNHDA, CDR2 SQIVND (reference sequence). There are 13 residues in the CDR3. The CDR3 region has the DNA TGTGCCAGTAGTCTAACCTCCACCGGGGAGCTGTTTTTT. Translated, it gives CASSLTSTGELFF. The whole variable domain, filled in from reference TRBV19 and TRBJ2-2, reads DGGITQSPKYLFRKEGQNVTLSCEQNLNHDAMYWYRQDPGQGLRLIYYSQIVNDFQKGDIAEGYSVSREKKESFPLTVTSAQKNPTAFYLCASSLTSTGELFFGEGSRLTVL.

The chain is built from TRBV6-6 and TRBJ2-7; D call uncertain. Germline V gene lookup returns CDR1 MNHNY and CDR2 SVGAGI (reference sequence). Trimming removed 6 bases from V and 5 bases from J, with 17 bases in between. This CDR3 is built from 14 residues. The CDR3 coding sequence is TGTGCCAGCAGCCTGCTTGGTTCGAGCCACGAGCAGTACTTC. Translated: CASSLLGSSHEQYF.

The rearrangement links TRBV6-5 to TRBJ2-7; tentatively, D is TRBD2 (5 bases). This CDR3 has 11 residues. Looked up from germline, CDR1 is MNHEY and CDR2 is SVGAGI. Trimming took off 2 bases at V and 6 bases at J, with 5 bases between the two ends. The CDR3 loop reads CASSYRGEQYF. In DNA, the CDR3 is TGTGCCAGCAGTTACCGGGGCGAGCAGTACTTC.

This chain joins TRBV10-1 and TRBJ2-2; D unclear. Germline CDR1 is WNHNN and CDR2 is SYGVQD (reference sequence). Trimming left V 2 bases short and J 4 bases short, with 8 bases between. This CDR3 comprises 14 residues. DNA for the CDR3: TGCGCCAGCAGTGAGCTCAGGCTCACCGGGGAGCTGTTTTTT. Protein product: CASSELRLTGELFF.

The V gene is TRBV30, the J gene TRBJ2-7, with D possibly TRBD2 on 5 matching bases. V gave up 2 bases and J gave up 0 bases, with 14 bases separating them. Germline CDR1 reads GTSNPN; CDR2 reads SVGIG (reference sequence). The CDR3 runs 15 residues. The CDR3 sequence: CAWSMDQGSSYEQYF. The CDR3 DNA reads TGTGCCTGGAGTATGGACCAAGGGAGCTCCTACGAGCAGTACTTC.